Below are 8 T cell receptor beta chains sequenced from a single sample in a study of blood T cells in healthy people across ages. A second PCR of 7 to 11 cycles used a sample-barcoded 5' primer and a J-beta primer mix. TCRdb reprocessed the 5' RACE reads via MiXCR and lists one record per CDR3 protein. The sample contains about 380,000 distinct CDR3 sequences, about 49% of which appear only once. The sequencing input was blood. Receptor source: a man in his 60s in good health.

Written as DNA, the CDR3 is TGCGCCAGCAGCTTGGCCGACAGCCCAAGCTACGAGCAGTACTTC. It is translated as CASSLADSPSYEQYF. The chain has TRBV5-1 and TRBJ2-7, with D perhaps TRBD1 (5 bases). Trimming removed 0 bases at V and 3 bases at J, with 13 bases between. Germline V gene lookup returns CDR1 SGHRS and CDR2 YFSETQ. The CDR3 is made up of 15 amino acids.

This clonotype was detected ten times or more. This chain connects TRBV2 to TRBJ2-6; D remains unclear. Germline V lookup: CDR1 SNHLY, CDR2 FYNNEI. Trimming removed 2 bases from V and 2 bases from J, with 4 bases in between. The CDR3 is 14 residues long. The CDR3 region has the DNA TGTGCCAGCAGTGAAACAGCTGGGGCCAACGTCCTGACTTTC. Residues: CASSETAGANVLTF.

A few counts support this clonotype. The CDR3: CSAVGPLRGEQYF. The CDR3 bases are TGCAGTGCTGTGGGTCCGCTGAGGGGGGAGCAGTACTTC. The rearrangement links TRBV20-1 to TRBJ2-4, with D perhaps TRBD1 or TRBD2 (6 bases each). Trimming pared 5 bases from V and 13 bases from J, leaving 21 bases between. CDR1 is DFQATT, CDR2 SNEGSKA, per germline (reference sequence). The CDR3 has 13 amino acids.

The rearrangement uses TRBV25-1 and TRBJ2-7, with D possibly TRBD2 on 6 matching bases. The CDR3 is 17 residues long. Trimming removed 2 bases at V and 2 bases at J, with 19 bases between. CDR1 MGHDK and CDR2 SYGVNS come from the germline V gene. The CDR3 bases are TGTGCCAGCAGTGAAGAATATAGTATGGGGGGAACCTACGAGCAGTACTTC. It is translated as CASSEEYSMGGTYEQYF.

The chain is built from TRBV12-3 or TRBV12-4 and TRBJ2-7; possible D gene TRBD2, 6 bases. The V gene lost 3 bases and the J gene lost 7 bases, with 22 bases spanning the gap. The CDR3 is 16 residues long. The CDR3 region has the DNA TGTGCCAGCAGTTTCTACCGGGACTCCGGGTACAATGAGCAGTACTTC. It codes for CASSFYRDSGYNEQYF.

This chain joins TRBV7-2 and TRBJ2-7; 8 bases are shared with TRBD2. The CDR3 contains 16 residues. Germline V gives CDR1 SGHTA, CDR2 FQGNSA. Trimming cost V 2 bases and J 5 bases; bases outside gene matches: 11. Written as DNA, the CDR3 is TGTGCCAGCAGCTTAAGGGCGGGAGGCGGAGGGAACGAGCAGTACTTC. This codes for CASSLRAGGGGNEQYF. Full variable domain (remainder filled in from reference TRBV7-2 and TRBJ2-7): GAGVSQSPSNKVTEKGKDVELRCDPISGHTALYWYRQSLGQGLEFLIYFQGNSAPDKSGLPSDRFSAERTGGSVSTLTIQRTQQEDSAVYLCASSLRAGGGGNEQYFGPGTRLTVT.

The V and J genes are TRBV7-9 and TRBJ2-7; D gene unclear. Germline V gene lookup returns CDR1 SEHNR and CDR2 FQNEAQ (reference sequence). The CDR3 consists of 12 residues. The V end was cut by 1 base, the J end by 5 bases, with 6 bases between. CDR3 nucleotides: TGTGCCAGCAGCTTAGGGATTAACGAGCAGTACTTC. The encoded protein is CASSLGINEQYF.

This clonotype has only a few counts. This chain joins TRBV20-1 and TRBJ2-5; 9 nucleotides line up with TRBD2. Germline V gives CDR1 DFQATT, CDR2 SNEGSKA (reference sequence). With V trimmed by 5 bases and J by 5 bases, 12 bases remained unmatched. The CDR3 has 15 amino acids. In DNA form, the CDR3 reads TGCAGTGCTGGAGGGGCGGGGGGGTTAGAGGAGACCCAGTACTTC. Translated, it gives CSAGGAGGLEETQYF.